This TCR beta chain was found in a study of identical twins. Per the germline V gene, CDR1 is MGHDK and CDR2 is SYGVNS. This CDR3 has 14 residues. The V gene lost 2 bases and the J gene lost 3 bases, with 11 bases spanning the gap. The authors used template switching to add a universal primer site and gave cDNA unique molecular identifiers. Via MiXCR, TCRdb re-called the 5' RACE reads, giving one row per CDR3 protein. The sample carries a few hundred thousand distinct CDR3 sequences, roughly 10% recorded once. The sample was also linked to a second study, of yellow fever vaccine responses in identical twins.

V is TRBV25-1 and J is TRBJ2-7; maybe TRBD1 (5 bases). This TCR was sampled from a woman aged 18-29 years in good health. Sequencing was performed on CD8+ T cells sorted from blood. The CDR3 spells CASSETGAYYEQYF. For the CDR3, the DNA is TGTGCCAGCAGTGAAACAGGAGCTTACTACGAGCAGTACTTC.